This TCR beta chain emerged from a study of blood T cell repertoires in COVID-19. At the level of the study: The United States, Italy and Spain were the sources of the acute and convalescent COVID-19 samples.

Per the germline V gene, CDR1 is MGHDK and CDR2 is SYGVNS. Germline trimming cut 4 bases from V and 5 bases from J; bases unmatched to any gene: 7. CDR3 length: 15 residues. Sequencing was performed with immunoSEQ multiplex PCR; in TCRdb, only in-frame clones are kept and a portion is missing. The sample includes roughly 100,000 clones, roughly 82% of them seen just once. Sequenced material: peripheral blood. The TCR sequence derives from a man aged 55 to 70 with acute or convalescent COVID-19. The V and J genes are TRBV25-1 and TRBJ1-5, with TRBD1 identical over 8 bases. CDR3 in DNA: TGTGCCAGCAGTGCGCCAGGGGGCGGACATCAGCCCCAGCATTTT. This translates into CASSAPGGGHQPQHF.